Shown below are 6 T cell receptor beta chains from a single sample sequenced in a study of blood T cell repertoires in COVID-19. Clones were read by immunoSEQ multiplex PCR, and TCRdb kept only the in-frame ones, dropping some. This table has 95,000 to 150,000 clones, around 87% appearing once. Source material: peripheral blood. The receptor source for this set is a woman aged 45-65 years with acute or convalescent COVID-19.

J is TRBJ1-2 and V is TRBV19; TRBD1 is a possible D gene (6 bases). The V and J ends lost 4 bases and 2 bases respectively, with 14 bases between them. In germline, CDR1 is LNHDA, CDR2 SQIVND (reference sequence). There are 15 residues in the CDR3. The CDR3 region is CASSTPGQRNYGYTF. The CDR3 DNA follows: TGTGCCAGTAGTACTCCGGGACAAAGAAACTATGGCTACACCTTC.

The rearrangement joins TRBV7-9 to TRBJ1-4; 9 bases line up with TRBD1. Germline V gene sequence: CDR1 SEHNR, CDR2 FQNEAQ (reference sequence). The CDR3 length is 12 residues. The V gene end was trimmed by 5 bases and the J gene end by 11 bases; junction bases not matched to a gene: 3. The CDR3 spells CASSVGTGKLFF. The CDR3 DNA sequence: TGTGCCAGCAGCGTAGGGACAGGGAAACTGTTTTTT.

The V and J genes are TRBV27 and TRBJ1-3; 7 bases are shared with TRBD1. CDR1 is MNHEY and CDR2 is SMNVEV in the germline V gene (reference sequence). Trimming at V came to 5 bases and at J to 9 bases, leaving 10 bases not matched to a gene. There are 14 residues in the CDR3. The CDR3 nucleotides are TGTGCCAGCAGTACACTAACAGGGGATACCACCATATATTTT. It codes for CASSTLTGDTTIYF.

The rearrangement links TRBV4-1 to TRBJ1-2; a possible D gene is TRBD1 (6 bases). Trimming took 1 base from V and 5 from J, leaving 8 bases between them. The CDR3 is 13 amino acids. Looked up from germline, CDR1 is MGHRA and CDR2 is YSYEKL. The CDR3 region is CASSQVGQYGYTF. The DNA of the CDR3 is TGCGCCAGCAGCCAAGTTGGACAGTATGGCTACACCTTC.

This chain links TRBV5-1 with TRBJ1-4; 8 bases fit TRBD1. V lost 2 bases to trimming and J lost 0 bases; unmatched junction nucleotides: 6. The germline CDR1 and CDR2 sequences are SGHRS and YFSETQ. The CDR3 contains 17 residues. In nucleotides, the CDR3 is TGCGCCAGCAGCTTCGGACAGGGCATTTCAACTAATGAAAAACTGTTTTTT. This translates into CASSFGQGISTNEKLFF.

This rearrangement joins TRBV18 to TRBJ1-5; maybe TRBD1 (6 bases). Trimming took off 2 bases at V and 5 bases at J, with 13 bases between the two ends. From germline, CDR1 is KGHSH and CDR2 LQKENI. The CDR3 consists of 15 residues. The CDR3 spells CASSPEQGRDQPQHF. CDR3 DNA: TGTGCCAGCTCACCAGAACAGGGCCGGGATCAGCCCCAGCATTTT.